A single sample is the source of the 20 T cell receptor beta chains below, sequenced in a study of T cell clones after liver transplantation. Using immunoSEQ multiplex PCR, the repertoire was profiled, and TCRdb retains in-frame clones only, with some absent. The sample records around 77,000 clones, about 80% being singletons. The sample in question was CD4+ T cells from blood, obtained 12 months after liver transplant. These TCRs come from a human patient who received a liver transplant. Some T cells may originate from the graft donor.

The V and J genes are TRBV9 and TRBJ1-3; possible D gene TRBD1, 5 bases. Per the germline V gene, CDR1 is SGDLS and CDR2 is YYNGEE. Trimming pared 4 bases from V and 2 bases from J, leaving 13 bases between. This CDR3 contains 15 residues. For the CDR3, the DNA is TGTGCCAGCAGCCCACCCCCAGGGACTGGAAACACCATATATTTT. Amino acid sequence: CASSPPPGTGNTIYF. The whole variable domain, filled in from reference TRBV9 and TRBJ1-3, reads DSGVTQTPKHLITATGQRVTLRCSPRSGDLSVYWYQQSLDQGLQFLIQYYNGEERAKGNILERFSAQQFPDLHSELNLSSLELGDSALYFCASSPPPGTGNTIYFGEGSWLTVV.

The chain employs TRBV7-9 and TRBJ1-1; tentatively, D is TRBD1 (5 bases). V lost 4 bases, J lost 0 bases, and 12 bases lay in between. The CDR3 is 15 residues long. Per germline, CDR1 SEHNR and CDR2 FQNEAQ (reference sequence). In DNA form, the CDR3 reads TGTGCCAGCAGCTGGGAGGGGACCATGAACACTGAAGCTTTCTTT. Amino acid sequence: CASSWEGTMNTEAFF.

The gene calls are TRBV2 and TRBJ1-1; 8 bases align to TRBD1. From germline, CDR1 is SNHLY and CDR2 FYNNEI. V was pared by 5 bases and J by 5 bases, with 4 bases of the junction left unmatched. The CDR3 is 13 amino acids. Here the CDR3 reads CASSRTGWTEAFF. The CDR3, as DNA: TGTGCCAGCAGTCGGACAGGGTGGACTGAAGCTTTCTTT.

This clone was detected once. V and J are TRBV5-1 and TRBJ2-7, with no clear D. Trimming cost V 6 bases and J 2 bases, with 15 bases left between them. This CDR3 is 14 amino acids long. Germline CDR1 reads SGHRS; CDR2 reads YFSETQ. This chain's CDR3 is CASNRDLVTYEQYF. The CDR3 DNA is TGCGCCAGCAATAGGGATTTAGTAACCTACGAGCAGTACTTC.

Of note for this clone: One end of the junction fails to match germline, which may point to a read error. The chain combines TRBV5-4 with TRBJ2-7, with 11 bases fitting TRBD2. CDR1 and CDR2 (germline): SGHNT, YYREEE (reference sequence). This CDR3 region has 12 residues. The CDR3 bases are TGTGCCAGCAGCTTGCCGACTAGCGGGGAGCTCTTC. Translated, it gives CASSLPTSGELF.

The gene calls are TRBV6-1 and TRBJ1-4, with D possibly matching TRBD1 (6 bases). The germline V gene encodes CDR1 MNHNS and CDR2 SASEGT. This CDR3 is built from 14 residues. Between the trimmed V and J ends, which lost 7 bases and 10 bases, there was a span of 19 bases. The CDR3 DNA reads TGTGCCAGCACAGTTGGGACACCTTCAGCAAAACTGTTTTTT. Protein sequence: CASTVGTPSAKLFF.

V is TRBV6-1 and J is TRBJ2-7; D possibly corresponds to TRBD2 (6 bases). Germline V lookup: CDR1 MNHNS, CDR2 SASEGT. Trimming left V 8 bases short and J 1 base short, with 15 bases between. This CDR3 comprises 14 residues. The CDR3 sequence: CASQEGYLSYEQYF. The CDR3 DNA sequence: TGTGCCAGCCAGGAGGGCTATCTTTCCTACGAGCAGTACTTC.

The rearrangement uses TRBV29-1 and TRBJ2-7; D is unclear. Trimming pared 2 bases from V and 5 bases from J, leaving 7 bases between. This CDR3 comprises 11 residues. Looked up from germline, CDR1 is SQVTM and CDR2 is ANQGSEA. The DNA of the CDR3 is TGCAGCGTTGAAATGACGAACGAGCAGTACTTC. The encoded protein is CSVEMTNEQYF.

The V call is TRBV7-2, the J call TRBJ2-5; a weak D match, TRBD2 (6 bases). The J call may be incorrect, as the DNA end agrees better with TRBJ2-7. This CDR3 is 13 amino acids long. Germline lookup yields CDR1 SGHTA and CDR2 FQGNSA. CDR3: CASSGSGSYEQYF. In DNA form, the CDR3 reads TGTGCCAGCAGCGGTAGCGGTTCCTACGAGCAGTACTTC.

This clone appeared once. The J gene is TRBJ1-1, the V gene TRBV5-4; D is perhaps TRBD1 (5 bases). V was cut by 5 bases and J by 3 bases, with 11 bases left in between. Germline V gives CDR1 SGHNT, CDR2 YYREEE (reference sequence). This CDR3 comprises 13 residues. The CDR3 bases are TGTGCCAGCAGGGAGGGGAGACACACTGAAGCTTTCTTT. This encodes CASREGRHTEAFF.

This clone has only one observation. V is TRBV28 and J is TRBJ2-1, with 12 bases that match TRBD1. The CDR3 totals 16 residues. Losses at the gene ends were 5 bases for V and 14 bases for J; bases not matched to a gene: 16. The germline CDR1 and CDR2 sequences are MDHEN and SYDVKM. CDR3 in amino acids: CASSVPGQGASRWEFF. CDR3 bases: TGTGCCAGCAGTGTACCGGGACAGGGGGCCTCGAGGTGGGAGTTCTTC.

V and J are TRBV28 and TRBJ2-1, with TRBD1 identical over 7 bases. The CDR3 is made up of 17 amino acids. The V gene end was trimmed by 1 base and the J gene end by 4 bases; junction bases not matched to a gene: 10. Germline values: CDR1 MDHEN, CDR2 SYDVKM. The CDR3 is CASSLSGAQGVYNEQFF. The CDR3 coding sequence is TGTGCCAGCAGTTTATCCGGGGCCCAGGGGGTTTACAATGAGCAGTTCTTC.

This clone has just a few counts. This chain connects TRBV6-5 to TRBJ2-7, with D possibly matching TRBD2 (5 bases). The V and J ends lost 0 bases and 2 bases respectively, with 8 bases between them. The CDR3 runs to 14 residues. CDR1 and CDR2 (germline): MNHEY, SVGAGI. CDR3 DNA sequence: TGTGCCAGCAGTTACTCTCCACTAGCCTACGAGCAGTACTTC. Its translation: CASSYSPLAYEQYF.

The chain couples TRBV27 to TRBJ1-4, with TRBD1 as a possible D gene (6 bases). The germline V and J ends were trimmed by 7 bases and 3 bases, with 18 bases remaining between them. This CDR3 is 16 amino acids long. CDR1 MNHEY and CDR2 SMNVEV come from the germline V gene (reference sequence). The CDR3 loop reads CASTPDRPTSNEKLFF. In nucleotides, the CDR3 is TGTGCCAGCACCCCCGACAGGCCCACCTCTAATGAAAAACTGTTTTTT.

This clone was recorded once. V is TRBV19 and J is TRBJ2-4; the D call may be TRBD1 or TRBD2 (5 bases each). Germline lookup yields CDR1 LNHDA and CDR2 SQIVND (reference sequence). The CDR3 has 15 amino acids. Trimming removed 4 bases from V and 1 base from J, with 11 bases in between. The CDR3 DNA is TGTGCCAGTAGTACGGGGCCTCGGGCCAAAAACATTCAGTACTTC. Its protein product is CASSTGPRAKNIQYF.

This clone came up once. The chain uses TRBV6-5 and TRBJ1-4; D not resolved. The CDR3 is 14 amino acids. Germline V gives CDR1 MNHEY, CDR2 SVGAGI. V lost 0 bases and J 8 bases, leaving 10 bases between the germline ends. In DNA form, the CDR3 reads TGTGCCAGCAGTTACTCTGGAGGGTGGGAAAAACTGTTTTTT. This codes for CASSYSGGWEKLFF.

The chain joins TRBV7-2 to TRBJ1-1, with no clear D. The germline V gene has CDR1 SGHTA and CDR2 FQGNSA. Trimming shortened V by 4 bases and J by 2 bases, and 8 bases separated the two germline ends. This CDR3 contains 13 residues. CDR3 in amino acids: CASSWTVNTEAFF. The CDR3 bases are TGTGCCAGCAGCTGGACGGTTAACACTGAAGCTTTCTTT.

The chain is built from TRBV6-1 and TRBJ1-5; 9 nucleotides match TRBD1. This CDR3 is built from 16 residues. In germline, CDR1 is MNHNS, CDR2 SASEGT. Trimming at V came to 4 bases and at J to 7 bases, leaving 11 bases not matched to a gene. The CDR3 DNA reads TGTGCCAGCAGTGCAACCGGGACAGGGTTTTACCAGCCCCAGCATTTT. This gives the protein CASSATGTGFYQPQHF.

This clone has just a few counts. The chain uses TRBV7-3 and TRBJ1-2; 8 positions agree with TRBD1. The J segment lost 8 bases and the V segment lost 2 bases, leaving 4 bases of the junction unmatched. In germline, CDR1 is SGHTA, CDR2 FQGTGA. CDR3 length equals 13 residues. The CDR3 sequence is CASSLAGGVGYTF. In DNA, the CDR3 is TGTGCCAGCAGCTTAGCAGGGGGCGTAGGCTACACCTTC.

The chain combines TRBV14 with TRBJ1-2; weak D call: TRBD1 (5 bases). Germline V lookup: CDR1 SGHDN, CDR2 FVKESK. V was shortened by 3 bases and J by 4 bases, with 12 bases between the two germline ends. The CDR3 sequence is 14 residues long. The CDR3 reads CASSQTTGPYGYTF. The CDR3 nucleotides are TGTGCCAGCAGCCAGACCACGGGGCCCTATGGCTACACCTTC.